A selection of T cell receptor beta chains follows, all from one sample in a study of metastatic and nonmetastatic thyroid tumors. TCRdb re-called the PCR reads with MiXCR. The sample records 15,000 or so clones, under 35% being singletons. Material for sequencing was adjacent normal tissue. Receptor source: a female donor with papillary thyroid cancer or a benign thyroid nodule (not recorded which). Some clones in this sample may be carry-over from other donors' samples. Each CDR3 is given with its conserved first and last residue. A D gene is named only where the DNA matches it firmly. Clone size is not always given. Where it is, it says once, few, many or a class for expanded clones.

TRBV6-2/TRBV6-3,-,-,TRBJ2-1,TGTGCCAGCAGTTTTGTGGATGAGCAGTTCTTC,CASSFVDEQFF
TRBV20-1,-,-,TRBJ1-2,TGCAGTGCACCGGTAGGACCTGACTATGGCTACACCTTC,CSAPVGPDYGYTF
TRBV10-2,few,-,TRBJ2-5,TGCGCCAGCAGTGAGGGACTACCATTCCAAGAGACCCAGTACTTC,CASSEGLPFQETQYF
TRBV20-1,-,-,TRBJ1-4,TGCAGTGCCACCGGGACGGGCGCAACTAATGAAAAACTGTTTTTT,CSATGTGATNEKLFF
TRBV28,few,-,TRBJ2-7,TGTGCCAGCAGTTTATACGGGGCTAACTACGAGCAGTACTTC,CASSLYGANYEQYF
TRBV11-1,few,TRBD2,TRBJ2-1,TGTGCCAGCAGCCGGGAAGCGGGAAGCTCCTACAATGAGCAGTTCTTC,CASSREAGSSYNEQFF
TRBV6-1,few,-,TRBJ2-7,TGTGCCAGCAACAGTAGGGTGTTTCAGTTCGTCTTC,CASNSRVFQFVF
TRBV19,once,-,TRBJ1-2,TGTGCCAGTAGTATAGAGCCAGGGGCGACTGGCTATGGCTACACCTTC,CASSIEPGATGYGYTF
TRBV12-3/TRBV12-4,-,-,TRBJ2-7,TGTGCCAGCAGCCGGACAGACTACGAGCAGTACTTC,CASSRTDYEQYF
TRBV7-2,few,TRBD1,TRBJ2-7,TGTGCCAGCAGCCAAGACAGGGCCAGCGAGCAGTACTTC,CASSQDRASEQYF
TRBV6-2/TRBV6-3,-,TRBD2,TRBJ2-5,TGTGCCAGCAGTTACGAACTAGCGGGAGGGGCGCGAGAGACCCTCTTCTTC,CASSYELAGGARETLFF
TRBV11-3,-,-,TRBJ2-1,TGTGCCAGCAGCTCCGGACCCAATGAGCAGTTCTTC,CASSSGPNEQFF
TRBV7-2,once,TRBD2,TRBJ2-1,TGTGCCAGCAGCTTAGCCCCCTCGCTAGCGGCAAACTACAATGAGCAGTTCTTC,CASSLAPSLAANYNEQFF
TRBV6-1,-,-,TRBJ2-1,TGTGCCAGCATTCCCCCGGTGGCCTACAATGAGCAGTTCTTC,CASIPPVAYNEQFF
TRBV11-2,few,-,TRBJ2-7,TGTGCCAGCAGCTTAGGAGGGTACTCCTACGAGCAGTACTTC,CASSLGGYSYEQYF
TRBV2,-,-,TRBJ2-1,TGTGCCAGCCTCAGGGACCCTAGGAATGAGCAGTTCTTC,CASLRDPRNEQFF
TRBV10-2,-,-,TRBJ1-1,TGCGCCAGCAGTGAGCCACAGGGCCGGATGAACACTGAAGCTTTCTTT,CASSEPQGRMNTEAFF
TRBV28,few,-,TRBJ2-7,TGTGCCAGCAATCCGGACGGAACTTACGAGCAGTACTTC,CASNPDGTYEQYF
TRBV6-2/TRBV6-3,-,TRBD1,TRBJ2-7,TGTGCCAGCAGTTCCCGGAGGACAGGGCAGTACTTC,CASSSRRTGQYF
TRBV5-6,-,TRBD2,TRBJ2-1,TGTGCCAGCAGCACCGGACTAGGTGAGCAGTTCTTC,CASSTGLGEQFF
TRBV10-3,few,-,TRBJ1-2,TGTGCCATCACGCAGGGTACGAGTGATGGCTACACCTTC,CAITQGTSDGYTF
TRBV5-1,-,-,TRBJ2-3,TGCGCCAGCAGCTCTTACTCGTTGCGCACAGATACGCAGTATTTT,CASSSYSLRTDTQYF
TRBV5-1,-,-,TRBJ1-4,TGCGCCAGCAGCTTGACAGGGAACCCAGCAACTAATGAAAAACTGTTTTTT,CASSLTGNPATNEKLFF
TRBV24-1,-,-,TRBJ1-6,TGTGCCACCTATCTGAGGGGGGGAAAGGCCTATAATTCACCCCTCCACTTT,CATYLRGGKAYNSPLHF
TRBV12-3/TRBV12-4,-,TRBD2,TRBJ2-7,TGTGCCAGCAGATCAAGCGGGATCGACCACGAGCAGTACTTC,CASRSSGIDHEQYF
TRBV28,-,-,TRBJ2-7,TGTGCCAGCAGTTTCGAGGGGTTCTCCTACGAGCAGTACTTC,CASSFEGFSYEQYF
TRBV6-5,-,TRBD1,TRBJ1-3,TGTGCCAGCAGTTTGGGACAGGGGGCTGGAAACACCATATATTTT,CASSLGQGAGNTIYF
TRBV15,-,TRBD2,TRBJ2-5,TGTGCCACCAGCAGGGGGACTAGCGGGGGCCCCCAAGAGACCCAGTACTTC,CATSRGTSGGPQETQYF
TRBV6-2/TRBV6-3,few,-,TRBJ2-7,TGTGCCAGCAGTTACTCGTTAGGCCGCCGACCAGCCTACGAGCAGTACTTC,CASSYSLGRRPAYEQYF
TRBV20-1,many,-,TRBJ1-2,TGCAGTGCTAGAGCCCAGGGGATAGGGGGTGGCTACACCTTC,CSARAQGIGGGYTF
TRBV13,once,TRBD2,TRBJ2-4,TGTGCCAGCAGCAGTTCAGGGGGTCGTACTAGCGGGAGATTGGGAAACATTCAGTACTTC,CASSSSGGRTSGRLGNIQYF
TRBV19,-,-,TRBJ1-1,TGTGCCAGTAGGGGGACTTCTAACACTGAAGCTTTCTTT,CASRGTSNTEAFF
TRBV19,-,-,TRBJ1-5,TGTGCCAGTAGTATAGGCCAGCTCCAGCATTTT,CASSIGQLQHF
TRBV6-2/TRBV6-3,-,-,TRBJ2-7,TGTGCCAGCAGGTCCAGTCAATTTCCAGGGAGGCGGTTGTACGAGCAGTACTTC,CASRSSQFPGRRLYEQYF
TRBV15,-,-,TRBJ2-3,TGTGCCACCCTTAGCGGTCGCACAGATACGCAGTATTTT,CATLSGRTDTQYF
TRBV20-1,medium-sized,-,TRBJ1-6,TGCAGTGCTAGATACAGCTCCTATAATTCACCCCTCCACTTT,CSARYSSYNSPLHF
TRBV5-1,few,-,TRBJ1-1,TGCGCCAGCAGCCTAATTCCATCAGGGGAAGGGATGAACACTGAAGCTTTCTTT,CASSLIPSGEGMNTEAFF
TRBV30,-,TRBD1,TRBJ2-3,TGTGCCCGATCGACAGGGGCCGATACGCAGTATTTT,CARSTGADTQYF
TRBV5-4,-,-,TRBJ1-5,TGTGCCAGCAGCTTGGCAGGGTCACAGGGAAGGAATCAGCCCCAGCATTTT,CASSLAGSQGRNQPQHF
TRBV7-2,medium-sized,TRBD2,TRBJ2-3,TGTGCCAGCAGCTTAACCCCCCCTAGCGGACTCACAGATACGCAGTATTTT,CASSLTPPSGLTDTQYF
TRBV28,-,-,TRBJ1-1,TGTGCCAGCAGTTTTTTTAGGGGCGATATCTCCGTGAACACTGAAGCTTTCTTT,CASSFFRGDISVNTEAFF
TRBV6-1,-,TRBD2,TRBJ2-6,TGTGCCAGCAGGACTGCGGCGGGAGTTGGGGCCAACGTCCTGACTTTC,CASRTAAGVGANVLTF
TRBV4-3,-,TRBD2,TRBJ2-7,TGCGCCAGTCCGACTAGCGGGGGCTACTACGAGCAGTACTTC,CASPTSGGYYEQYF
TRBV30,-,-,TRBJ1-1,TGTGCCTGGAGTCCCCCGGTCGCTGAAGCTTTCTTT,CAWSPPVAEAFF
TRBV6-5,many,TRBD2,TRBJ2-1,TGTGCCAGCAACCCTAAGGGACTAGCGGGACAATCTGAGCAGTTCTTC,CASNPKGLAGQSEQFF
TRBV28,-,-,TRBJ2-2,TGTGCCAGCAGCCCCTCCGCAGGGCGAAACACCGGAGAGCTGTTTTTT,CASSPSAGRNTGELFF
TRBV24-1,-,-,TRBJ2-2,TGTGCCACCAGTAGCGCCCTAGGGGCCTGTGAGCTGTTTTTT,CATSSALGACELFF
TRBV20-1,-,-,TRBJ2-3,TGCAGTGCCCGAGGGAGGGGGGCGCATACGCAGTATTTT,CSARGRGAHTQYF
TRBV7-2,-,TRBD2,TRBJ2-7,TGTGCCAGCAGCTATGGGACTAGCTTCTACGAGCAGTACTTC,CASSYGTSFYEQYF
TRBV6-1,large,-,TRBJ1-2,TGTGCCAGCAGTGAAGTCGTGAACTATGGCTACACCTTC,CASSEVVNYGYTF
TRBV25-1,medium-sized,TRBD1,TRBJ1-2,TGTGCCAGCAGTGACCCAGGACAGGGTAACTATGGCTACACCTTC,CASSDPGQGNYGYTF
TRBV15,-,-,TRBJ1-1,TGTGCCACCAGCAGAGATAGGGACTACGGAACTGAAGCTTTCTTT,CATSRDRDYGTEAFF
TRBV7-2,-,TRBD2,TRBJ2-5,TGTGCCAGCAGCTTTAGGGGCGGGAGACAAAAGACCCAGTACTTC,CASSFRGGRQKTQYF
TRBV24-1,few,TRBD1,TRBJ2-3,TGTGCCACCAGCGATGCCGGGCAGGGGGACACGCAGTATTTT,CATSDAGQGDTQYF